A single sample is the source of the 14 T cell receptor beta chains below, sequenced in a study of breast tumors, draining lymph nodes, adjacent tissues (dated by TCRdb to about 2016). The axillary draining lymph nodes of breast cancer patients were the source of the lymph node samples. Libraries came from multiplex PCR. The instrument given in TCRdb is Illumina HiSeq 2000. TCRdb trimmed the raw reads at Q25, called clones with MiXCR and kept productive beta chains. Rows are combined by CDR3 protein, so each entry shows the most common genes and DNA. This sample gives roughly 130,000 distinct CDR3 sequences in total; nearly 20% of them show up just once. 3% to 4% of the sample rests with the top ten. Material for sequencing was axillary lymph node tissue. Receptors originate from a female donor with breast cancer. Some clones in this sample may be carry-over from other donors' samples.

This clonotype came up many times. The chain joins TRBV5-1 to TRBJ2-6; TRBD2 might be the D (5 bases). The CDR3 runs to 15 residues. The V gene lost 4 bases and the J gene lost 3 bases, with 11 bases spanning the gap. Germline CDR1 SGHRS, CDR2 YFSETQ. The CDR3 DNA follows: TGCGCCAGCAGCCGGACCGGGGTTGGGGCCAACGTCCTGACTTTC. This encodes CASSRTGVGANVLTF.

This clonotype was found many times. This chain uses TRBV5-1 with TRBJ2-7; D is unclear. Germline V gene sequence: CDR1 SGHRS, CDR2 YFSETQ. The CDR3 has 14 amino acids. V was trimmed by 0 bases and J by 2 bases, leaving 9 bases between them. The DNA of the CDR3 is TGCGCCAGCAGCTTGGAGCCAGGCGCCTACGAGCAGTACTTC. Its translation is CASSLEPGAYEQYF. Using reference TRBV5-1 and TRBJ2-7 for the parts outside the CDR3, the full variable domain is KAGVTQTPRYLIKTRGQQVTLSCSPISGHRSVSWYQQTPGQGLQFLFEYFSETQRNKGNFPGRFSGRQFSNSRSEMNVSTLELGDSALYLCASSLEPGAYEQYFGPGTRLTVT.

Note on this clonotype: This clone may be a read error of a much larger clone one base away. The rearrangement joins TRBV14 to TRBJ1-4; D uncertain. The length of the CDR3 is 16 residues. CDR1 and CDR2 (germline): SGHDN, FVKESK. V shed 4 bases and J shed 8 bases, with 20 bases lying between them. The CDR3 nucleotides are TGTGCCAGCAGCCCCAAGCTTTGGAAGGGTCGGGAAAAACTGTTTTTT. Translated: CASSPKLWKGREKLFF.

Many counts were recorded for this clonotype. J is TRBJ1-2 and V is TRBV27; 10 bases match TRBD1. Germline CDR1 is MNHEY and CDR2 is SMNVEV (reference sequence). The CDR3 sequence is 13 residues long. The V segment lost 8 bases and the J segment 2 bases; nucleotides outside the gene matches: 2. The CDR3 sequence: CASWDRGNYGYTF. In DNA, the CDR3 is TGTGCCAGCTGGGACAGGGGAAACTATGGCTACACCTTC.

This clonotype turned up a few times. This chain joins TRBV18 and TRBJ2-5, with D maybe TRBD1 (5 bases). V was trimmed by 6 bases and J by 7 bases, leaving 18 bases between them. CDR1 is KGHSH and CDR2 is LQKENI in the germline V gene. This CDR3 has 14 residues. Here the CDR3 DNA reads TGTGCCAGCTCCACCACGACGGACACCGGGACCCAGTACTTC. Amino acids: CASSTTTDTGTQYF.

This clonotype was recorded many times. V usage is TRBV2 and J usage is TRBJ2-1; TRBD1 matches 10 bases. There are 18 residues in the CDR3. J was trimmed by 3 bases and V by 8 bases; bases with no gene match: 16. CDR1 and CDR2 (germline): SNHLY, FYNNEI. The CDR3 DNA is TGTGCCAGCCTCAAGCCCCGCCGGGACAGGGGTATCTACAATGAGCAGTTCTTC. Its protein product is CASLKPRRDRGIYNEQFF.

This clonotype was seen ten or more times. The genes are TRBV19 and TRBJ1-5, with D uncertain. The CDR3 is 15 amino acids. Germline assignment: CDR1 LNHDA and CDR2 SQIVND (reference sequence). Between the trimmed V and J ends, which lost 1 base and 7 bases, there was a span of 14 bases. CDR3 residues: CASSIGRRAEQPQHF. In DNA form, the CDR3 reads TGTGCCAGTAGTATAGGGCGACGGGCAGAGCAGCCCCAGCATTTT.

This clonotype was seen more than once but under ten times. The CDR3 DNA sequence: TGTGCCAGTAGTGGCAGACAGGGGGCCAAAAACATTCAGTACTTC. Its translation is CASSGRQGAKNIQYF. The chain uses TRBV19 and TRBJ2-4; 8 bases agree with TRBD1. With 5 bases clipped from V and 1 base from J, the junction kept 4 bases outside the gene matches. This CDR3 has 15 residues. The V gene's germline CDR1 is LNHDA and CDR2 SQIVND (reference sequence).

The sample holds many counts of this clonotype. This sequence joins TRBV7-3 and TRBJ2-1; 8 bases align to TRBD2. CDR1 SGHTA and CDR2 FQGTGA come from the germline V gene. The CDR3 length is 15 residues. V shed 4 bases, J shed 2 bases, and the junction held 4 bases outside the gene matches. The CDR3 here is CASSSRGGAYNEQFF. In DNA form, the CDR3 reads TGTGCCAGCAGCTCACGGGGGGGCGCCTACAATGAGCAGTTCTTC.

Comments on this clonotype: This may be a read error: a much more frequent sequence differs by one nucleotide. This chain links TRBV5-1 with TRBJ2-3, with 7 bases aligning to TRBD2. This CDR3 comprises 17 residues. Trimming cost V 1 base and J 6 bases; bases outside gene matches: 14. The V gene's germline CDR1 is SGHRS and CDR2 YFSETQ. Here the CDR3 DNA reads TGCGCCAGCAGCTTGACCCTACTAGCGAGGTCCACGGATACGCAGTATTTT. Residues: CASSLTLLARSTDTQYF.

This clonotype was recorded many times. This chain links TRBV20-1 with TRBJ2-7; D unclear. The CDR3 totals 12 residues. Germline V lookup: CDR1 DFQATT, CDR2 SNEGSKA (reference sequence). Deletions cut 1 base from V and 4 bases from J, with 8 bases between. The CDR3 bases are TGCAGTGCTAGAGGGTTTGGATACGAGCAGTACTTC. Translating it yields CSARGFGYEQYF.

There are many counts of this clonotype. The chain links TRBV7-8 to TRBJ2-3; D perhaps matches TRBD2 (5 bases). Germline CDR1 SGHVS, CDR2 FQNEAQ. V lost 1 base and J 1 base, leaving 6 bases between the germline ends. The CDR3 runs to 14 residues. CDR3 in amino acids: CASSLGLRTDTQYF. CDR3 coding DNA: TGTGCCAGCAGCTTAGGACTACGCACAGATACGCAGTATTTT.

This clonotype was picked up many times. The gene calls are TRBV2 and TRBJ1-5; D perhaps matches TRBD1 (5 bases). This CDR3 is built from 16 residues. Trimming stripped 3 bases from V and 0 bases from J, with 12 bases between. Germline CDR1 is SNHLY and CDR2 is FYNNEI. CDR3 sequence (DNA): TGTGCCAGCAGTGATCCCAGGGTTGATAGCAATCAGCCCCAGCATTTT. As protein: CASSDPRVDSNQPQHF.

By sample fraction, this clonotype is medium-sized. J is TRBJ2-7 and V is TRBV4-1, with 7 bases fitting TRBD1. Trimming removed 0 bases from V and 0 bases from J; junction bases left unmatched: 5. This CDR3 has 16 residues. The germline gives CDR1 MGHRA, CDR2 YSYEKL. This CDR3 reads CASSQEEGAVSYEQYF. For the CDR3, the DNA is TGCGCCAGCAGCCAAGAAGAGGGGGCAGTCTCCTACGAGCAGTACTTC.